This T cell receptor (beta chain) was sequenced during a study of blood T cell repertoires in COVID-19. Whole-study context: The origin of the acute and convalescent COVID-19 samples was the United States, Italy and Spain.

TCRdb's copy holds only in-frame clones and misses some; the assay was immunoSEQ multiplex PCR. Among nearly 55,000 clones listed, 65% to 80% were seen once. Trimming removed 3 bases at V and 5 bases at J, with 12 bases between. The CDR3 extends over 14 amino acids. Germline CDR1 and CDR2: SGHNT and YENEEA. The sequencing sample was made of peripheral blood. This rearrangement joins TRBV11-3 to TRBJ2-3; maybe TRBD2 (6 bases). This TCR derives from a human donor with active or convalescent COVID-19. The donor label of this sample is uncertain. The CDR3 nucleotides read TGTGCCAGCAGCTTTAGCGGAGGGGAAGATACGCAGTATTTT. Translating gives CASSFSGGEDTQYF.